Below are 20 T cell receptor beta chains sequenced from a single sample in a study of control samples from healthy donors and cancer patients. Profiled with immunoSEQ multiplex PCR; TCRdb holds only in-frame clones, not every one. The data hold around 250,000 clones, with roughly 80% observed a single time. Sequencing used PBMCs. The receptor source for this set is a woman between 55 and 75 years old with lung cancer.

The J gene is TRBJ2-1, the V gene TRBV11-2; no firm D call. This CDR3 is 11 amino acids long. Germline values: CDR1 SGHAT, CDR2 FQNNGV. V lost 3 bases and J 10 bases, leaving 7 bases between the germline ends. CDR3 loop: CASSLGGEQFF. Here the CDR3 DNA reads TGTGCCAGCAGCTTGGGTGGGGAGCAGTTCTTC.

The chain combines TRBV19 with TRBJ2-1; no definite D call. CDR3 length equals 14 residues. Germline assignment: CDR1 LNHDA and CDR2 SQIVND (reference sequence). V was pared by 6 bases and J by 4 bases, with 13 bases between. Here the CDR3 DNA reads TGTGCCAGTAGGGAAAACGACATTTACAATGAGCAGTTCTTC. Protein: CASRENDIYNEQFF.

CDR3 DNA sequence: TGTGCCAGCAGTTACTCGTCTAATACGGATGGCTACACCTTC. It yields the protein CASSYSSNTDGYTF. The V call is TRBV6-6, the J call TRBJ1-2; D call uncertain. V dropped 0 bases and J dropped 6 bases, with 11 bases sitting between them. The germline V gene encodes CDR1 MNHNY and CDR2 SVGAGI (reference sequence). This CDR3 contains 14 residues.

V gene TRBV5-1 combines with J gene TRBJ1-1; no clear D gene. Looked up from germline, CDR1 is SGHRS and CDR2 is YFSETQ. The CDR3 is 13 residues long. Trimming removed 4 bases from V and 7 bases from J, with 14 bases in between. The DNA for the CDR3 is TGCGCCAGCAGCACCGGGAGGCGCAGTGAAGCTTTCTTT. Translation: CASSTGRRSEAFF.

The gene calls are TRBV28 and TRBJ2-1; D unresolved. Germline CDR1 and CDR2: MDHEN and SYDVKM. V was trimmed by 4 bases and J by 6 bases, leaving 25 bases between them. The CDR3 is made up of 18 amino acids. CDR3 amino acids: CASSSDVASTWVGNEQFF. The CDR3 DNA reads as TGTGCCAGCAGTTCCGATGTAGCCTCAACTTGGGTTGGCAATGAGCAGTTCTTC.

This clone showed up just once. This sequence joins TRBV5-6 and TRBJ1-4; no firm D call. Looked up from germline, CDR1 is SGHDT and CDR2 is YYEEEE. Trimming removed 4 bases at V and 6 bases at J, with 10 bases between. The CDR3 has 13 residues. CDR3: CASSKGRDEKLFF. CDR3 nucleotides: TGTGCCAGCAGCAAAGGAAGAGATGAAAAACTGTTTTTT.

V and J are TRBV7-6 and TRBJ1-4; D is undetermined. This CDR3 has 16 amino acids. The V end was cut by 4 bases, the J end by 7 bases, with 19 bases between. Germline-derived CDR1 and CDR2 are SGHVS and FNYEAQ. The CDR3 loop is CASSSTKDGLGEKLFF. Here the CDR3 DNA reads TGTGCCAGCAGCTCGACCAAGGACGGGCTGGGTGAAAAACTGTTTTTT.

This chain uses TRBV5-5 with TRBJ1-6, with no clear D. V shed 3 bases and J shed 0 bases, with 7 bases lying between them. CDR1 and CDR2 (germline): SGHKS, YYEKEE (reference sequence). The CDR3 runs 15 residues. The CDR3 DNA reads TGTGCCAGCAGCTCCCTCGCCTCCTATAATTCACCCCTCCACTTT. This gives the protein CASSSLASYNSPLHF.

The CDR3 is CASSLALGGNNEQFF. DNA for the CDR3: TGTGCCAGCAGCTTGGCACTCGGGGGGAACAATGAGCAGTTCTTC. The rearrangement links TRBV5-4 to TRBJ2-1; 7 nucleotides match TRBD2. Trimming removed 0 bases from V and 5 bases from J; junction bases left unmatched: 5. This CDR3 has 15 residues. Germline V gene data show CDR1 as SGHNT and CDR2 as YYREEE (reference sequence).

This chain links TRBV11-2 with TRBJ2-2; the D is unclear. The ends were cut back, 4 bases at V and 0 bases at J, with 15 bases in the middle. This CDR3 comprises 17 residues. Germline CDR1 SGHAT, CDR2 FQNNGV. In DNA, the CDR3 is TGTGCCAGCAGCTCCCTCCGATGGGCAACGAACACCGGGGAGCTGTTTTTT. This sequence encodes CASSSLRWATNTGELFF.

The V gene is TRBV6-5, the J gene TRBJ1-4; TRBD1 might be the D (6 bases). V lost 2 bases and J 8 bases, leaving 18 bases between the germline ends. CDR1 is MNHEY and CDR2 is SVGAGI in the germline V gene. The CDR3 runs 16 residues. This CDR3 is CASSYRPTGEREKLFF. In nucleotides, the CDR3 is TGTGCCAGCAGTTACCGACCGACAGGCGAGCGGGAAAAACTGTTTTTT.

This clone was observed at least ten times. The rearrangement uses TRBV7-6 and TRBJ1-6; tentative D call: TRBD1 (5 bases). The germline CDR1 and CDR2 sequences are SGHVS and FNYEAQ. The CDR3 length is 16 residues. Trimming stripped 1 base from V and 5 bases from J, with 12 bases between. The CDR3 DNA follows: TGTGCCAGCAGCTTAGTACCCCGGGGCCATAATTCACCCCTCCACTTT. Amino acid sequence: CASSLVPRGHNSPLHF. The full variable domain, in which reference TRBV7-6 and TRBJ1-6 provide the parts outside the CDR3, is GAGVSQSPRYKVTKRGQDVALRCDPISGHVSLYWYRQALGQGPEFLTYFNYEAQQDKSGLPNDRFSAERPEGSISTLTIQRTEQRDSAMYRCASSLVPRGHNSPLHFGNGTRLTVT.

This clone showed up just a few times. The V and J genes are TRBV6-1 and TRBJ2-7; D remains ambiguous. The CDR3 is 13 amino acids. The V end was cut by 0 bases, the J end by 3 bases, with 6 bases between. CDR1 is MNHNS, CDR2 SASEGT, per germline. CDR3 residues: CASSEAQDYEQYF. The CDR3 DNA sequence: TGTGCCAGCAGTGAAGCGCAGGACTACGAGCAGTACTTC.

The V gene is TRBV7-2, the J gene TRBJ2-1, with 14 positions matching TRBD2. Trimming removed 1 base from V and 6 bases from J; junction bases left unmatched: 5. The CDR3 has 17 amino acids. Germline V gene data show CDR1 as SGHTA and CDR2 as FQGNSA. CDR3 in amino acids: CASSLVGTSGSFNEQFF. In DNA form, the CDR3 reads TGTGCCAGCAGCTTAGTAGGGACTAGCGGGAGTTTCAATGAGCAGTTCTTC.

J is TRBJ2-3 and V is TRBV5-1; TRBD2 matches at 7 bases. The CDR3 length is 16 residues. With V trimmed by 2 bases and J by 2 bases, 8 bases remained unmatched. The germline V gene encodes CDR1 SGHRS and CDR2 YFSETQ. CDR3 sequence: CASSLALARFTDTQYF. The CDR3 DNA follows: TGCGCCAGCAGCTTAGCACTAGCGAGGTTCACAGATACGCAGTATTTT.

This clone was observed a single time. The chain employs TRBV5-6 and TRBJ1-1, with D perhaps matching TRBD1 (5 bases). The germline gives CDR1 SGHDT, CDR2 YYEEEE. Trimming cost V 5 bases and J 2 bases, with 10 bases left between them. This CDR3 has 13 residues. The CDR3 nucleotides read TGTGCCAGCAGGGACAACCTAAACACTGAAGCTTTCTTT. The encoded protein is CASRDNLNTEAFF.

The table lists this clone with a few counts. The genes are TRBV3-1 (or the pseudogene TRBV3-2) and TRBJ1-1; possible D gene TRBD1, 6 bases. From germline, CDR1 is LGHDT and CDR2 YNNKEL (reference sequence). The germline V and J ends were trimmed by 4 bases and 6 bases, with 21 bases remaining between them. The CDR3 loop spans 16 amino acids. The CDR3 region is CASSPQGTRFSPEAFF. DNA for the CDR3: TGTGCCAGCAGCCCCCAGGGGACTCGATTCTCCCCTGAAGCTTTCTTT.

The chain combines TRBV7-2 with TRBJ2-5; D gene ambiguous. Germline lookup yields CDR1 SGHTA and CDR2 FQGNSA. V was pared by 8 bases and J by 5 bases, with 15 bases between. The CDR3 runs 13 residues. The DNA for the CDR3 is TGTGCCAGCCGCCCCCGGACCCGGGAGACCCAGTACTTC. Protein product: CASRPRTRETQYF.

The V gene is TRBV5-1, the J gene TRBJ1-6, with TRBD1 identical over 9 bases. The germline V gene encodes CDR1 SGHRS and CDR2 YFSETQ. The CDR3 has 14 residues. V lost 4 bases, J lost 9 bases, and 5 bases stayed unmatched. DNA of the CDR3: TGCGCCAGCAGCGACGGGACAGGGCTTTCACCCCTCCACTTT. This translates into CASSDGTGLSPLHF.

This chain joins TRBV5-1 and TRBJ1-1; TRBD1 might be the D (5 bases). The CDR3 has 15 residues. V was pared by 1 base and J by 6 bases, with 16 bases between. Germline values: CDR1 SGHRS, CDR2 YFSETQ. This CDR3 is CASSLREGAGAEAFF. The CDR3 DNA sequence: TGCGCCAGCAGCTTGCGCGAAGGGGCCGGGGCTGAAGCTTTCTTT.